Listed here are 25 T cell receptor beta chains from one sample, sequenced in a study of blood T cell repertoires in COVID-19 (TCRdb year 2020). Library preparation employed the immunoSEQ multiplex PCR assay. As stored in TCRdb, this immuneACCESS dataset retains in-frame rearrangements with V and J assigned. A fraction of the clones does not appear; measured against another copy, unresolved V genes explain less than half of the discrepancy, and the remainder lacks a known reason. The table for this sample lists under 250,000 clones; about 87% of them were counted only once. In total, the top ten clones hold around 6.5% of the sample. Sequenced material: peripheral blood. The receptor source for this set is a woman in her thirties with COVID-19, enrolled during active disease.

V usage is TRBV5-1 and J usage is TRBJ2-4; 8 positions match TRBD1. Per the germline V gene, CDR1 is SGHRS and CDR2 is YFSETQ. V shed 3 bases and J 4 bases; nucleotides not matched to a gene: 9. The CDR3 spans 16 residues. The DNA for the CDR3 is TGCGCCAGCAGCTCCTCGTCCGGGACAGGAAAAAACATTCAGTACTTC. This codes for CASSSSSGTGKNIQYF.

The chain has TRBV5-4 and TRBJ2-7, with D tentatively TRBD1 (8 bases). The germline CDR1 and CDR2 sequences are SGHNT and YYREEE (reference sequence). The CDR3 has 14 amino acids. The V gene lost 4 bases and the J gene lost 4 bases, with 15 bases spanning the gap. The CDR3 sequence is CASSRTGGGYEQYF. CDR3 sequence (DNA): TGTGCCAGCAGCCGTACAGGGGGGGGGTACGAGCAGTACTTC.

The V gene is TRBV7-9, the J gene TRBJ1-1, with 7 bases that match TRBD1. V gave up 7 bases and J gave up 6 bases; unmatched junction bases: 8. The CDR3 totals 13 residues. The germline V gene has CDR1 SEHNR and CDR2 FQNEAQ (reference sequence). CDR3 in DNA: TGTGCCAGCACTATGACAGGGAGAGCTGAAGCTTTCTTT. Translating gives CASTMTGRAEAFF.

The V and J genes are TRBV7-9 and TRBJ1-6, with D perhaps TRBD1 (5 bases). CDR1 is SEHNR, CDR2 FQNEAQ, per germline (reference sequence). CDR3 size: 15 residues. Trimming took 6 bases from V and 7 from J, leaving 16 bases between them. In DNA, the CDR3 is TGTGCCAGCAGTTCGACTCGGGGGGAGAATTCACCCCTCCACTTT. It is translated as CASSSTRGENSPLHF.

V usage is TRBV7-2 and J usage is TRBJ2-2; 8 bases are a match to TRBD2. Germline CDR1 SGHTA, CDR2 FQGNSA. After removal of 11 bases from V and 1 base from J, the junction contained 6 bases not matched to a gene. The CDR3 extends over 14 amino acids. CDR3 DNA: TGTGCCGCGGCCGGGACTAGGAACACCGGGGAGCTGTTTTTT. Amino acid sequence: CAAAGTRNTGELFF.

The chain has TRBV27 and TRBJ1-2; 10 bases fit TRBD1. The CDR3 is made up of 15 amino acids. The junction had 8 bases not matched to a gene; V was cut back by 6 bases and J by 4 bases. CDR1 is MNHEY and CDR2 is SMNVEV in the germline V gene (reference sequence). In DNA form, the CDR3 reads TGTGCCAGCAGCTGGACAGGGGGTGAATCCTATGGCTACACCTTC. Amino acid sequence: CASSWTGGESYGYTF.

The CDR3, as DNA: TGTGCCAGCAGTTACCGTAGCGGGGGTAGGTACGAGCAGTACTTC. Encoded protein: CASSYRSGGRYEQYF. The V gene is TRBV6-5, the J gene TRBJ2-7, with 9 bases matching TRBD2. Germline V CDR1 and CDR2: MNHEY, SVGAGI. V shed 2 bases, J shed 4 bases, and the junction held 6 bases outside the gene matches. CDR3 length: 15 amino acids.

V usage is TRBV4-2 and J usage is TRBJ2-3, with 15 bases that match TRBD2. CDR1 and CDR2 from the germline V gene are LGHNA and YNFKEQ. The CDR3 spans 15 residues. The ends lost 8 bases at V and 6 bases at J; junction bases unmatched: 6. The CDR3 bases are TGTGCCAGCTGTGGACTAGCGGGGGGGCCTGATACGCAGTATTTT. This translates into CASCGLAGGPDTQYF.

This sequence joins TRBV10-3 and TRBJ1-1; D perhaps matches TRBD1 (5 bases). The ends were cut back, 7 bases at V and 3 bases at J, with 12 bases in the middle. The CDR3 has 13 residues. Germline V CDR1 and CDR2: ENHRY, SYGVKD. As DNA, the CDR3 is TGTGCCATCAAAAAGGGAGGGGACACTGAAGCTTTCTTT. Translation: CAIKKGGDTEAFF.

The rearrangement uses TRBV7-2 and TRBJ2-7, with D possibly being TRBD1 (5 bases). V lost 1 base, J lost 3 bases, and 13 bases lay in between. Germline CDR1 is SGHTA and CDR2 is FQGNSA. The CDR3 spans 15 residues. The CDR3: CASSLEYGQGYEQYF. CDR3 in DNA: TGTGCCAGCAGCTTAGAGTATGGGCAGGGCTACGAGCAGTACTTC.

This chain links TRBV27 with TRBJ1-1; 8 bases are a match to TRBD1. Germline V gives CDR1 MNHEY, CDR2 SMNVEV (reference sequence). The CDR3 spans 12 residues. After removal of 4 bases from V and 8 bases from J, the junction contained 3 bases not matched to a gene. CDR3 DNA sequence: TGTGCCAGCAGTTCGGACAGGGTAGAAGCTTTCTTT. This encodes CASSSDRVEAFF.

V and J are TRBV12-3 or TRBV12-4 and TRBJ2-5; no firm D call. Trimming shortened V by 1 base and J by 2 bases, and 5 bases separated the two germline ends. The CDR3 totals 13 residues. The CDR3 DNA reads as TGTGCCAGCAGTTTAGGGCAACAAGAGACCCAGTACTTC. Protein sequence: CASSLGQQETQYF.

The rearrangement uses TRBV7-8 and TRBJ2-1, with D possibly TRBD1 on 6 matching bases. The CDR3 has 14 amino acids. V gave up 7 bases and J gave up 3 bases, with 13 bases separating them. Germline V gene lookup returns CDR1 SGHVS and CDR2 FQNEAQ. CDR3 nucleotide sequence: TGTGCCAGCACCTACAGGGAACTCTACAATGAGCAGTTCTTC. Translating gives CASTYRELYNEQFF. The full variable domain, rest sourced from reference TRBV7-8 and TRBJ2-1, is GAGVSQSPRYKVAKRGQDVALRCDPISGHVSLFWYQQALGQGPEFLTYFQNEAQLDKSGLPSDRFFAERPEGSVSTLKIQRTQQEDSAVYLCASTYRELYNEQFFGPGTRLTVL.

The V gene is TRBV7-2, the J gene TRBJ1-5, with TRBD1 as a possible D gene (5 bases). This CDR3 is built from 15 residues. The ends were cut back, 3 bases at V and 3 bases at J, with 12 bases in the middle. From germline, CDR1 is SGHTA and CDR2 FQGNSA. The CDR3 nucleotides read TGTGCCAGCAGCTTGCGGCAGGGCCCCAATCAGCCCCAGCATTTT. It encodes CASSLRQGPNQPQHF.

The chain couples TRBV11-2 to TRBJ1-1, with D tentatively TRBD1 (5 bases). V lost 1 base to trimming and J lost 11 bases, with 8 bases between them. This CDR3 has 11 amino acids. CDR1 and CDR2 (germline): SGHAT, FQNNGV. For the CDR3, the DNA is TGTGCCAGCAGCTTAGCGTCAGGGGCTTTCTTT. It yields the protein CASSLASGAFF.

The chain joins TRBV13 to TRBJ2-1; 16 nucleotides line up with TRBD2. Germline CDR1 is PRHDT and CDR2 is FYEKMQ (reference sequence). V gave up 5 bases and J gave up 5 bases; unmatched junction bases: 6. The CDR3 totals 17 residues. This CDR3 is CASSQGLAGGSHNEQFF. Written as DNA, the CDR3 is TGTGCCAGCAGCCAGGGACTAGCGGGGGGGTCCCACAATGAGCAGTTCTTC. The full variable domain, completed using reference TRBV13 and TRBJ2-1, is AAGVIQSPRHLIKEKRETATLKCYPIPRHDTVYWYQQGPGQDPQFLISFYEKMQSDKGSIPDRFSAQQFSDYHSELNMSSLELGDSALYFCASSQGLAGGSHNEQFFGPGTRLTVL.

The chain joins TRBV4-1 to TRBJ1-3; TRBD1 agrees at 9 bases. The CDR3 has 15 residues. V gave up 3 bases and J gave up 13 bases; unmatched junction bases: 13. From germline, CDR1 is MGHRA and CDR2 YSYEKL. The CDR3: CASSHSGTGSSRIYF. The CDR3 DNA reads TGCGCCAGCAGCCACTCCGGGACAGGGAGTTCAAGGATATATTTT.

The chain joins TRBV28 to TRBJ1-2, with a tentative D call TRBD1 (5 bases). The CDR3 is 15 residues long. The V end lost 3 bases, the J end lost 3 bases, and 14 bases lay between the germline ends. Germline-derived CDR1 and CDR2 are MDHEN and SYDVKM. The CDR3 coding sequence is TGTGCCAGCAGTTTGACGGTCGCGGGGGACTATGGCTACACCTTC. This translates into CASSLTVAGDYGYTF.

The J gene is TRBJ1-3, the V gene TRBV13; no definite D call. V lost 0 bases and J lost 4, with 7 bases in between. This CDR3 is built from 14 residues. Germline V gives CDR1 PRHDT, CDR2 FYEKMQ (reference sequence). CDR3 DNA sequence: TGTGCCAGCAGCTTAGGGGGCGCCGGAAACACCATATATTTT. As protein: CASSLGGAGNTIYF.

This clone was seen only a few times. In nucleotides, the CDR3 is TGTGCCACCAGCAGAGCAAGGGGCGCCGAGCAGTACTTC. It translates to CATSRARGAEQYF. The gene calls are TRBV15 and TRBJ2-7; D possibly corresponds to TRBD1 (5 bases). CDR3 length: 13 residues. Germline loops: CDR1 LNHNV, CDR2 YYDKDF (reference sequence). Trimming removed 1 base at V and 6 bases at J, with 10 bases between.

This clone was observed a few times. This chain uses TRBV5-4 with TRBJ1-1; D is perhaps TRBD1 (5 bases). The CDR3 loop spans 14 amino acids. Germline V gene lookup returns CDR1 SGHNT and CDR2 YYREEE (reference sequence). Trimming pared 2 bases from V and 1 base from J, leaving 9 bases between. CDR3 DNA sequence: TGTGCCAGCAGCTTCCCCAGGGAGAACACTGAAGCTTTCTTT. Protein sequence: CASSFPRENTEAFF.

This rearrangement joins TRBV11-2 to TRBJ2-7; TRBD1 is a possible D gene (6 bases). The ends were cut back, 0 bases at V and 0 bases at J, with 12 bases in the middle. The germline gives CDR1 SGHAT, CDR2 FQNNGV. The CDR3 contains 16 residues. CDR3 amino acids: CASSLDQGLGSYEQYF. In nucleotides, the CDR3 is TGTGCCAGCAGCTTAGACCAGGGGTTGGGCTCCTACGAGCAGTACTTC.

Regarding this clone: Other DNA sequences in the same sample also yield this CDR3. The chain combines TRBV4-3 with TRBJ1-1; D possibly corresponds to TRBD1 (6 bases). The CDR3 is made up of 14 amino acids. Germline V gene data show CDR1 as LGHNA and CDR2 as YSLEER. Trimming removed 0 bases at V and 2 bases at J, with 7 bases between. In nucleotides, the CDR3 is TGCGCCAGCAGCCAAGACAGGGGCAACACTGAAGCTTTCTTT. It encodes CASSQDRGNTEAFF.

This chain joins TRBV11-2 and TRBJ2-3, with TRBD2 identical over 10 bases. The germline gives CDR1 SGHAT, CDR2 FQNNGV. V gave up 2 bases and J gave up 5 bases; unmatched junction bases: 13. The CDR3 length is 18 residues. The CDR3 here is CASSLYLAGEARGDTQYF. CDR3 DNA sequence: TGTGCCAGCAGCTTATACCTAGCGGGAGAAGCCCGAGGAGATACGCAGTATTTT.

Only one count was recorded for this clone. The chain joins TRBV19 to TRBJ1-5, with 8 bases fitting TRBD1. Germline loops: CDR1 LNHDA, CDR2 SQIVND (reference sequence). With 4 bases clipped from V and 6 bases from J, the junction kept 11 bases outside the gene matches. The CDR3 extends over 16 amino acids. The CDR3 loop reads CASSTLDREASQPQHF. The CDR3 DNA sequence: TGTGCCAGTAGTACCCTGGACAGGGAGGCCTCTCAGCCCCAGCATTTT. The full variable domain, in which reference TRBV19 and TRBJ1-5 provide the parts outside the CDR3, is DGGITQSPKYLFRKEGQNVTLSCEQNLNHDAMYWYRQDPGQGLRLIYYSQIVNDFQKGDIAEGYSVSREKKESFPLTVTSAQKNPTAFYLCASSTLDREASQPQHFGDGTRLSIL.